This TCR beta chain was found in a study of T cells after yellow fever vaccination. Whole-study findings and limits: Detected again after the booster were most primary-vaccination clones, at about 96% CD4 and approximately 90% CD8.

To note about this clonotype: Its antigen is unidentified.

TCRdb fed the 5' RACE reads into MiXCR, producing one record per CDR3 protein. The table has about 350,000 distinct CDR3 sequences, 8% to 9.5% seen once. The CDR3 has 11 amino acids. Germline CDR1 MNHNY, CDR2 SVGAGI (reference sequence). V was pared by 5 bases and J by 4 bases, with 5 bases between. Source: PBMCs, taken about 49 days after the first yellow fever vaccination. The TCR originated in a man between 18 and 29 years old who received the YFV17D yellow fever vaccine. The V and J genes are TRBV6-6 and TRBJ2-5; the D is unclear. The CDR3 is CASSKRETQYF. CDR3 in DNA: TGTGCCAGCAGTAAGCGAGAGACCCAGTACTTC.